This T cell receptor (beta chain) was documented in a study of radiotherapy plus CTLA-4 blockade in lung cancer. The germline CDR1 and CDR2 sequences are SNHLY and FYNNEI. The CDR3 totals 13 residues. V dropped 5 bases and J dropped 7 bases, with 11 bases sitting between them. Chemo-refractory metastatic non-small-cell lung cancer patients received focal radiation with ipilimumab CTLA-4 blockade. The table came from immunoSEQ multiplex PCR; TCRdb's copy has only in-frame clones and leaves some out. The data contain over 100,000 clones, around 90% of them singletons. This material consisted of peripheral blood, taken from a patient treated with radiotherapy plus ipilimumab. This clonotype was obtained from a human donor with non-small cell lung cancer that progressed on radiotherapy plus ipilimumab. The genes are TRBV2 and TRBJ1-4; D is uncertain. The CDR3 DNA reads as TGTGCCAGCAGTTCGCTAAATAGTGAAAAACTGTTTTTT. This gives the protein CASSSLNSEKLFF.